The entry that follows covers one T cell receptor (beta chain) sequence. Its antigen is not yet known. No much larger clone exists at a distance of one base, and base qualities are not known. At diagnosis, tumor, uninvolved tumor-adjacent lung and peripheral blood were collected and then preserved as a mix of FFPE and fresh-frozen material. Blood samples were analyzed as peripheral blood mononuclear cells for TCR repertoire profiling. The immunoSEQ Assay was used to sequence TCR beta CDR3 regions from DNA. Per the authors' processing: To compute T cell density, TCR beta template counts were normalized to usable DNA, which was estimated by amplifying housekeeping genes. The preseqR package was used to estimate richness by extrapolating to 400,000 templates for PBMC samples and to 120,000 templates for tissue samples. Clonality was defined by subtracting Pielou's evenness from one. Tissue-enriched TCRs were identified by differential abundance testing using productive amino-acid clonotypes, minimum total count 5 and alpha 0.1. The Jaccard Index and the Morisita Overlap Index were used to measure repertoire overlap between compartments. GLIPH clustered TCR beta CDR3s with public tetramer-defined viral CDR3s; viral motifs required at least three viral sequences plus V-gene enrichment. TCRdb obtained this table from immuneACCESS and retained in-frame rearrangements with V and J assigned. These tables miss some clones; where compared with another copy, unresolved V genes account for less than half of the shortfall, and the remainder is unexplained. That table is the source of V, J and clone size, and D and trimming were worked out from the DNA. The sample profile shows roughly 16,000 clones; 85% of them were found once. The ten biggest clones cover 4.2% of the sample.

This specimen comes from a study of T cells in localized non-small cell lung cancer (dated by TCRdb to about 2020). Context from the whole study: Comparing tumors with uninvolved tumor-adjacent lungs, the study looked at the T cell repertoires of fewer than 250 patients with early-stage NSCLC. All 230 or so NSCLC patients in the cohort were treatment-naive and had localized lung tumors that were resected. The mean age of the NSCLC patients was 60 to 85 years, with 130 or so men and about a hundred women. Paper-wide results and their limitations: Uninvolved tumor-adjacent lung showed the highest T cell clonality, higher than tumor, which suggests more focused antigenic responses in the uninvolved tumor-adjacent lung. Because the study design was exploratory, TCR variables were selected using unadjusted p-values without false-discovery rate correction. Because multi-region sequencing of the tumors was not done, intratumor heterogeneity could not be ruled out. Higher T cell density in blood was associated with longer overall survival, whereas higher clonality in adjacent lung was associated with shorter survival. A median of 57 of the top 100 tumor clones turned up in the paired uninvolved adjacent lung, and some 28 of those clones also ranked among the top 100 of that same adjacent lung.

The CDR3 goes from the cysteine to the phenylalanine over 17 residues. Only CDR3 DNA remains: 51 bases, in frame from the first base. Relative to germline, V is missing 0 bases and J is missing 2 bases, with 7 bases of the junction outside any gene match. From a lookup of the germline V gene (reference sequence), CDR1 and CDR2 are LNHDA and SQIVND. The rearrangement joined TRBV19 to TRBJ1-2; the central 9 bases match TRBD1. The clonotype was recovered from a woman aged 40-69 years with stage I lung adenocarcinoma. The starting material was peripheral blood, obtained before any cancer treatment. The CDR3 loop reads CASSIEYRGRNNYGYTF. The nucleotide sequence is given as TGTGCCAGTAGTATAGAGTACAGGGGGCGCAACAACTATGGCTACACCTTC.